These 24 T cell receptor beta chains were sequenced from one sample in a study of T cells in tumors after PD-1 blockade. Clones were read by immunoSEQ multiplex PCR, and TCRdb kept only the in-frame ones, dropping some. The sample shows more than 11,000 clones, 65% to 85% of them seen only once. The material was PBMCs, obtained after anti-PD-1 treatment. The receptors here all came from a human donor with basal cell carcinoma.

The chain has TRBV5-4 and TRBJ2-4; 8 nucleotides match TRBD1. CDR1 SGHNT and CDR2 YYREEE come from the germline V gene (reference sequence). V was clipped by 3 bases and J by 8 bases; unmatched bases: 7. The CDR3 is 14 amino acids. The CDR3 sequence: CASSYGQGGDIQYF. For the CDR3, the DNA is TGTGCCAGCAGCTACGGACAGGGTGGCGACATTCAGTACTTC.

The table lists this clone with a few counts. The rearrangement uses TRBV28 and TRBJ2-7; TRBD1 aligns across 7 bases. V dropped 1 base and J dropped 5; count of bases not matched to a gene: 8. Germline CDR1 MDHEN, CDR2 SYDVKM. The CDR3 loop spans 15 amino acids. CDR3 DNA: TGTGCCAGCAGTTTATTCTCGACAGGGAAGAACGAGCAGTACTTC. Encoded protein: CASSLFSTGKNEQYF.

The chain uses TRBV9 and TRBJ2-3; D remains unclear. Germline V gene sequence: CDR1 SGDLS, CDR2 YYNGEE. The CDR3 totals 16 residues. Trimming shortened V by 0 bases and J by 0 bases, and 11 bases separated the two germline ends. The CDR3 DNA reads TGTGCCAGCAGCGTAGAGTCTAGAGCTAGCACAGATACGCAGTATTTT. Its protein product is CASSVESRASTDTQYF.

The chain recombines TRBV5-6 with TRBJ1-1, with 9 bases fitting TRBD1. This CDR3 contains 14 residues. V shed 2 bases and J 8 bases; nucleotides not matched to a gene: 7. Germline V gene sequence: CDR1 SGHDT, CDR2 YYEEEE. CDR3 sequence reads: CASSFGTGISEAFF. CDR3 DNA sequence: TGTGCCAGCAGCTTCGGGACAGGGATTTCCGAAGCTTTCTTT.

This chain joins TRBV6-5 and TRBJ2-5; possibly TRBD1 for D (6 bases). Trimming stripped 6 bases from V and 5 bases from J, with 19 bases between. The germline CDR1 and CDR2 sequences are MNHEY and SVGAGI. CDR3 length equals 15 residues. CDR3 region: CASRGDRRRVETQYF. CDR3 DNA: TGTGCCAGCAGGGGAGACAGGAGGCGGGTGGAGACCCAGTACTTC.

The gene calls are TRBV24-1 and TRBJ2-7, with a weak D call TRBD2 (6 bases). Germline CDR1 and CDR2: KGHDR and SFDVKD. Trimming stripped 4 bases from V and 5 bases from J, with 14 bases between. The CDR3 covers 14 residues. Written as DNA, the CDR3 is TGTGCCACCAGTGAACCGGGGACTCCCGACGAGCAGTACTTC. Protein product: CATSEPGTPDEQYF.

The chain combines TRBV6-5 with TRBJ2-7, with D hard to call. This CDR3 is 12 amino acids long. The ends were cut back, 6 bases at V and 1 base at J, with 7 bases in the middle. CDR1 is MNHEY, CDR2 SVGAGI, per germline. This chain's CDR3 is CASRPASYEQYF. The CDR3 DNA is TGTGCCAGCAGGCCAGCATCCTACGAGCAGTACTTC.

The rearrangement links TRBV9 to TRBJ1-1, with TRBD1 identical over 7 bases. Germline CDR1 and CDR2: SGDLS and YYNGEE. The CDR3 loop spans 16 amino acids. Unmatched junction bases numbered 10, after V lost 3 bases and J lost 2 bases. The CDR3 DNA reads TGTGCCAGCAGCGACTTACCGGGACAGCCAAACACTGAAGCTTTCTTT. This encodes CASSDLPGQPNTEAFF.

The genes are TRBV11-3 and TRBJ2-1; 12 positions agree with TRBD2. This CDR3 contains 17 residues. Per the germline V gene, CDR1 is SGHNT and CDR2 is YENEEA. V was clipped by 0 bases and J by 7 bases; unmatched bases: 7. The CDR3 here is CASSLELLAGGPNEQFF. In DNA, the CDR3 is TGTGCCAGCAGCTTAGAGTTGCTAGCGGGGGGGCCTAATGAGCAGTTCTTC.

CDR3 nucleotide sequence: TGTGCCAGTAGTACCTCGACAGGGAATCAAGAGACCCAGTACTTC. Its protein is CASSTSTGNQETQYF. The chain recombines TRBV19 with TRBJ2-5; TRBD1 aligns across 7 bases. CDR1 and CDR2 from the germline V gene are LNHDA and SQIVND (reference sequence). This CDR3 region has 15 residues. V dropped 4 bases and J dropped 2; count of bases not matched to a gene: 7.

A remark on this clone: The sample contains more than one DNA sequence encoding this CDR3. The CDR3 sequence is CASSQGNRDTEAFF. CDR3 coding DNA: TGTGCCAGCAGCCAAGGAAACAGGGATACTGAAGCTTTCTTT. V gene TRBV14 combines with J gene TRBJ1-1, with D maybe TRBD1 (6 bases). Germline V CDR1 and CDR2: SGHDN, FVKESK. This CDR3 region has 14 residues. Between the trimmed V and J ends, which lost 1 base and 5 bases, there was a span of 11 bases.

CDR3 sequence: CASSWTGLDGYTF. In DNA, the CDR3 is TGTGCCAGCAGTTGGACAGGGTTGGATGGCTACACCTTC. The genes are TRBV6-5 and TRBJ1-2, with TRBD1 matching over 8 bases. The CDR3 sequence is 13 residues long. Losses at the gene ends were 4 bases for V and 6 bases for J; bases not matched to a gene: 4. CDR1 is MNHEY and CDR2 is SVGAGI in the germline V gene.

The J gene is TRBJ2-7, the V gene TRBV4-1; D perhaps matches TRBD1 (6 bases). CDR1 is MGHRA and CDR2 is YSYEKL in the germline V gene. This CDR3 is built from 15 residues. The V end was cut by 2 bases, the J end by 1 base, with 12 bases between. Here the CDR3 reads CASSQPGGRSYEQYF. The CDR3 region has the DNA TGCGCCAGCAGCCAACCTGGGGGCAGATCCTACGAGCAGTACTTC.

In regard to this clone: This specimen includes other DNA sequences encoding the same CDR3. This chain connects TRBV14 to TRBJ2-1; 14 bases are shared with TRBD2. Germline lookup yields CDR1 SGHDN and CDR2 FVKESK. The CDR3 has 19 residues. J lost 4 bases, V lost 4 bases, and 12 bases had no gene match. The CDR3 is CASSPMTSGRAFIYNEQFF. CDR3 bases: TGTGCCAGCAGCCCTATGACTAGCGGGAGGGCTTTCATATACAATGAGCAGTTCTTC.

The V and J genes are TRBV5-1 and TRBJ2-7; 7 bases map to TRBD1. The CDR3 is 16 residues long. Trimming removed 4 bases from V and 5 bases from J; junction bases left unmatched: 15. Germline-derived CDR1 and CDR2 are SGHRS and YFSETQ. This CDR3 is CASSPRPGDSKNEQYF. The DNA for the CDR3 is TGCGCCAGCAGCCCACGACCCGGGGACAGTAAGAACGAGCAGTACTTC.

This chain uses TRBV21-1 with TRBJ1-6; TRBD1 is the table's D call and was not checked against the DNA. TRBV21-1 is assigned pseudogene status. This CDR3 comprises 16 residues. The CDR3 sequence: CASNPVPGQGYSPLHF. The DNA of the CDR3 is TGTGCCAGCAACCCGGTCCCGGGACAGGGCTATTCACCCCTCCACTTT.

This clone turned up a few times. At one end the junction does not follow the germline gene, possibly because of a read error. The chain has TRBV2 and TRBJ2-5; D remains unclear. Germline loops: CDR1 SNHLY, CDR2 FYNNEI. This CDR3 has 10 amino acids. CDR3 DNA: TGTGCCAGCAGTGTCGCGACCCAGAACTTC. Amino acids: CASSVATQNF.

The chain employs TRBV2 and TRBJ2-1; 8 bases are a match to TRBD2. The germline V gene encodes CDR1 SNHLY and CDR2 FYNNEI. The trim removed 7 bases at V and 14 bases at J, leaving 7 bases unmatched. The CDR3 runs 11 residues. The CDR3 region has the DNA TGTGCCAGCACCCGGGGGGGGAGAAAGTTCTTC. Translation gives CASTRGGRKFF. Complete variable domain (other parts from reference TRBV2 and TRBJ2-1): EPEVTQTPSHQVTQMGQEVILRCVPISNHLYFYWYRQILGQKVEFLVSFYNNEISEKSEIFDDQFSVERPDGSNFTLKIRSTKLEDSAMYFCASTRGGRKFFGPGTRLTVL.

This clone showed up just once. An end of the junction does not agree with germline; a read error may underlie this. Other DNA sequences in this sample translate to the same CDR3. The chain carries TRBV6-1 and TRBJ1-2, with 8 bases lining up with TRBD1. In germline, CDR1 is MNHNS, CDR2 SASEGT. CDR3 length equals 14 residues. The CDR3 coding sequence is TGCGCCAGCAGTGAGCGGACAGGGACCTATGGCTACACCTTC. This encodes CASSERTGTYGYTF.

This chain links TRBV28 with TRBJ1-4; D call uncertain. V lost 6 bases and J 7 bases, leaving 12 bases between the germline ends. The CDR3 runs 13 residues. Germline assignment: CDR1 MDHEN and CDR2 SYDVKM. CDR3 sequence (DNA): TGTGCCAGCAGGGGAACGTCGGGTGAAAAACTGTTTTTT. It encodes CASRGTSGEKLFF.

This chain uses TRBV25-1 with TRBJ2-2, with TRBD1 identical over 7 bases. V lost 4 bases to trimming and J lost 4 bases; unmatched junction nucleotides: 6. Germline V gene lookup returns CDR1 MGHDK and CDR2 SYGVNS. The CDR3 is 15 amino acids. CDR3 sequence: CASSADRAGTGELFF. As DNA, the CDR3 is TGTGCCAGCAGTGCAGACAGGGCGGGCACCGGGGAGCTGTTTTTT. The whole variable domain, filled in from reference TRBV25-1 and TRBJ2-2, reads EADIYQTPRYLVIGTGKKITLECSQTMGHDKMYWYQQDPGMELHLIHYSYGVNSTEKGDLSSESTVSRIRTEHFPLTLESARPSHTSQYLCASSADRAGTGELFFGEGSRLTVL.

The J gene is TRBJ2-3, the V gene TRBV3-1 (or the pseudogene TRBV3-2); D ambiguous. Germline V gene lookup returns CDR1 LGHDT and CDR2 YNNKEL (reference sequence). V lost 6 bases, J lost 6 bases, and 13 bases lay in between. The length of the CDR3 is 13 residues. The CDR3 DNA follows: TGTGCCAGCAGTCCTCGTAGTGTTGATACGCAGTATTTT. Protein: CASSPRSVDTQYF.

V is TRBV4-1 and J is TRBJ1-1; tentatively, D is TRBD1 (5 bases). This CDR3 has 17 residues. Germline assignment: CDR1 MGHRA and CDR2 YSYEKL. V shed 3 bases and J shed 2 bases, with 19 bases lying between them. Written as DNA, the CDR3 is TGCGCCAGCAGCCACCCCGGGGACCAACATGTAAACACTGAAGCTTTCTTT. This encodes CASSHPGDQHVNTEAFF.

The chain links TRBV28 to TRBJ2-7; 11 bases align to TRBD1. This CDR3 has 18 amino acids. J gave up 1 base and V 10 bases, and 18 bases lay outside the gene matches. CDR1 MDHEN and CDR2 SYDVKM come from the germline V gene. CDR3 residues: CATDPFGTGGVQSYEQYF. CDR3 coding DNA: TGTGCCACCGATCCCTTCGGGACAGGGGGAGTTCAGTCCTACGAGCAGTACTTC.